A selection of T cell receptor beta chains follows, all from one sample in a study of blood T cell repertoires in COVID-19. Method: immunoSEQ multiplex PCR; TCRdb's copy keeps in-frame clones and lacks some. The sample shows approximately 500,000 clones, about 88% of them seen only once. The specimen sequenced was peripheral blood. These TCRs come from a woman in her 50s with COVID-19, enrolled during active disease. CDR3s include the opening cysteine and the closing phenylalanine or tryptophan. D genes are given only for firm matches. Size is omitted from some rows. Given values are once, few, many or a class for expanded clones.

V gene: TRBV7-3
J gene: TRBJ2-7
D gene: TRBD2
clone size: .
CDR3 protein: CASSYGGSSYEQYF
CDR3 DNA: TGTGCCAGCAGCTACGGGGGGAGCTCCTACGAGCAGTACTTC

V gene: TRBV6-5
J gene: TRBJ1-2
D gene: .
clone size: .
CDR3 protein: CASSLGVNYGYTF
CDR3 DNA: TGTGCCAGCAGTTTGGGAGTGAACTATGGCTACACCTTC

V gene: TRBV20-1
J gene: TRBJ1-3
D gene: .
clone size: .
CDR3 protein: CSASNWGGPYSSGNTIYF
CDR3 DNA: TGCAGTGCTAGTAACTGGGGGGGTCCTTACTCCTCTGGAAACACCATATATTTT

V gene: TRBV4-1
J gene: TRBJ1-1
D gene: .
clone size: .
CDR3 protein: CASSQGYTQGLTEAFF
CDR3 DNA: TGCGCCAGCAGCCAAGGTTATACTCAGGGACTCACTGAAGCTTTCTTT

V gene: TRBV3-1/TRBV3-2
J gene: TRBJ2-7
D gene: .
clone size: .
CDR3 protein: CASSQFGMGATYEQYF
CDR3 DNA: TGTGCCAGCAGCCAATTCGGAATGGGGGCCACCTACGAGCAGTACTTC

V gene: TRBV7-9
J gene: TRBJ2-1
D gene: .
clone size: .
CDR3 protein: CASSLVVAGYNEQFF
CDR3 DNA: TGTGCCAGCAGCTTAGTGGTTGCGGGGTACAATGAGCAGTTCTTC

V gene: TRBV12-3/TRBV12-4
J gene: TRBJ1-2
D gene: TRBD1
clone size: .
CDR3 protein: CASSGQGIYGYTF
CDR3 DNA: TGTGCCAGCAGCGGACAGGGGATCTATGGCTACACCTTC

V gene: TRBV18
J gene: TRBJ2-2
D gene: .
clone size: .
CDR3 protein: CASSPRLPNTGELFF
CDR3 DNA: TGTGCCAGCTCACCACGGCTGCCTAACACCGGGGAGCTGTTTTTT

V gene: TRBV19
J gene: TRBJ2-7
D gene: TRBD1
clone size: .
CDR3 protein: CASSLGTGAYEQYF
CDR3 DNA: TGTGCCAGTAGTCTTGGGACAGGGGCCTACGAGCAGTACTTC

V gene: TRBV13
J gene: TRBJ2-2
D gene: .
clone size: .
CDR3 protein: CASSPRLSTGELFF
CDR3 DNA: TGTGCCAGCAGCCCAAGACTGAGCACCGGGGAGCTGTTTTTT

V gene: TRBV6-6
J gene: TRBJ2-5
D gene: TRBD2
clone size: once
CDR3 protein: CASSQKLAGDQETQYF
CDR3 DNA: TGTGCCAGCAGTCAAAAACTAGCGGGGGACCAAGAGACCCAGTACTTC

V gene: TRBV18
J gene: TRBJ2-1
D gene: TRBD2
clone size: .
CDR3 protein: CASSPSPSGNEQFF
CDR3 DNA: TGTGCCAGCTCACCGAGCCCTAGCGGAAATGAGCAGTTCTTC

V gene: TRBV6-1
J gene: TRBJ1-3
D gene: .
clone size: .
CDR3 protein: CASSEWWQGRSSGNTIYF
CDR3 DNA: TGTGCCAGCAGTGAATGGTGGCAGGGGAGATCCTCTGGAAACACCATATATTTT

V gene: TRBV2
J gene: TRBJ1-1
D gene: TRBD1
clone size: few
CDR3 protein: CAGREPTGEDNTEAFF
CDR3 DNA: TGTGCCGGCCGAGAACCGACAGGGGAGGATAACACTGAAGCTTTCTTT

V gene: TRBV27
J gene: TRBJ2-2
D gene: .
clone size: .
CDR3 protein: CATGAGTSTGELFF
CDR3 DNA: TGTGCCACCGGGGCCGGGACATCCACCGGGGAGCTGTTTTTT

V gene: TRBV27
J gene: TRBJ2-3
D gene: .
clone size: .
CDR3 protein: CASSSRRTVSTDTQYF
CDR3 DNA: TGTGCCAGCAGTTCTAGGAGGACAGTGAGCACAGATACGCAGTATTTT

V gene: TRBV19
J gene: TRBJ1-5
D gene: .
clone size: .
CDR3 protein: CASSIDRGDNQPQHF
CDR3 DNA: TGTGCCAGTAGTATAGACCGGGGGGACAATCAGCCCCAGCATTTT

V gene: TRBV28
J gene: TRBJ2-1
D gene: TRBD2
clone size: .
CDR3 protein: CASSWGTGGSYNEQFF
CDR3 DNA: TGTGCCAGCAGTTGGGGAACGGGGGGCTCCTACAATGAGCAGTTCTTC